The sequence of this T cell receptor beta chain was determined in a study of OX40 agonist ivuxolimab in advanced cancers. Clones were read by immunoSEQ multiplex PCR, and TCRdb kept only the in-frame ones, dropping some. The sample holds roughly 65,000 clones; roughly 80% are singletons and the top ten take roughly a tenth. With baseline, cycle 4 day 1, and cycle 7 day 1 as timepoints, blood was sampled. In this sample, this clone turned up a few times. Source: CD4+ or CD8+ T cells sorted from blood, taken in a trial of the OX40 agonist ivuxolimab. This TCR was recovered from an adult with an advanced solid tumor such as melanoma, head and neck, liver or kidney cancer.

The DNA for the CDR3 is TGTGCCAGTAGGTCGGCTAGCGTGATCTCCTACGAGCAGTACTTC. It translates to CASRSASVISYEQYF. The chain uses TRBV19 and TRBJ2-7; maybe TRBD2 (6 bases). With 6 bases removed from V and 0 bases from J, the gap between germline ends came to 15 bases. The CDR3 covers 15 residues. Per the germline V gene, CDR1 is LNHDA and CDR2 is SQIVND (reference sequence). Full variable domain (remainder filled in from reference TRBV19 and TRBJ2-7): DGGITQSPKYLFRKEGQNVTLSCEQNLNHDAMYWYRQDPGQGLRLIYYSQIVNDFQKGDIAEGYSVSREKKESFPLTVTSAQKNPTAFYLCASRSASVISYEQYFGPGTRLTVT.